This TCR beta chain originates from a study of shared clonotypes between healthy human individuals. TCRdb's copy holds only in-frame clones and misses some; the assay was immunoSEQ multiplex PCR. Among approximately 2.4 million clones listed, approximately 94% were seen once. Trimming took 3 bases from V and 3 from J, leaving 11 bases between them. The CDR3 is 15 amino acids. Germline V gene lookup returns CDR1 KGHSH and CDR2 LQKENI. Sequencing input: naive CD4+ T cells sorted from blood. Specified subset: CD45RA+ positively selected. V is TRBV18 and J is TRBJ1-4; D remains ambiguous. The receptor was derived from a man aged 18-30 years in good health. This chain's CDR3 is CASSPRSAANEKLFF. The CDR3 bases are TGTGCCAGCTCACCTCGTTCGGCTGCTAATGAAAAACTGTTTTTT.